This T cell receptor (beta chain) was sequenced during a study of blood T cells in healthy people across ages. This clonotype was seen a handful of times. Antigen: not known. Samples each had at least 5.5 micrograms of total RNA extracted. The ends were cut back, 5 bases at V and 4 bases at J, with 12 bases in the middle. The germline CDR1 and CDR2 sequences are MNHNS and SASEGT. The CDR3 runs to 13 residues. A second 7 to 11 cycle PCR used barcoded and J-beta primers. The authors tagged each cDNA molecule using a template-switch adaptor with 12 random nucleotides. TCRdb ran MiXCR on the 5' RACE reads and lists one entry per CDR3 protein. The table records 850,000 to 950,000 distinct CDR3 sequences, under 30% of them present only once. Study findings and constraints: More naive CD4+ cells and higher diversity marked long-lived donors relative to aged donors. Diversity of TCR beta per million T cells declined in a roughly linear way with age.

The specimen was blood. The rearrangement uses TRBV6-1 and TRBJ2-7; D is unresolved. The sequence was collected from a woman aged 80 or over in good health. CDR3 residues: CASSTGTMYEQYF. The CDR3 DNA follows: TGTGCCAGCAGTACCGGAACTATGTACGAGCAGTACTTC.